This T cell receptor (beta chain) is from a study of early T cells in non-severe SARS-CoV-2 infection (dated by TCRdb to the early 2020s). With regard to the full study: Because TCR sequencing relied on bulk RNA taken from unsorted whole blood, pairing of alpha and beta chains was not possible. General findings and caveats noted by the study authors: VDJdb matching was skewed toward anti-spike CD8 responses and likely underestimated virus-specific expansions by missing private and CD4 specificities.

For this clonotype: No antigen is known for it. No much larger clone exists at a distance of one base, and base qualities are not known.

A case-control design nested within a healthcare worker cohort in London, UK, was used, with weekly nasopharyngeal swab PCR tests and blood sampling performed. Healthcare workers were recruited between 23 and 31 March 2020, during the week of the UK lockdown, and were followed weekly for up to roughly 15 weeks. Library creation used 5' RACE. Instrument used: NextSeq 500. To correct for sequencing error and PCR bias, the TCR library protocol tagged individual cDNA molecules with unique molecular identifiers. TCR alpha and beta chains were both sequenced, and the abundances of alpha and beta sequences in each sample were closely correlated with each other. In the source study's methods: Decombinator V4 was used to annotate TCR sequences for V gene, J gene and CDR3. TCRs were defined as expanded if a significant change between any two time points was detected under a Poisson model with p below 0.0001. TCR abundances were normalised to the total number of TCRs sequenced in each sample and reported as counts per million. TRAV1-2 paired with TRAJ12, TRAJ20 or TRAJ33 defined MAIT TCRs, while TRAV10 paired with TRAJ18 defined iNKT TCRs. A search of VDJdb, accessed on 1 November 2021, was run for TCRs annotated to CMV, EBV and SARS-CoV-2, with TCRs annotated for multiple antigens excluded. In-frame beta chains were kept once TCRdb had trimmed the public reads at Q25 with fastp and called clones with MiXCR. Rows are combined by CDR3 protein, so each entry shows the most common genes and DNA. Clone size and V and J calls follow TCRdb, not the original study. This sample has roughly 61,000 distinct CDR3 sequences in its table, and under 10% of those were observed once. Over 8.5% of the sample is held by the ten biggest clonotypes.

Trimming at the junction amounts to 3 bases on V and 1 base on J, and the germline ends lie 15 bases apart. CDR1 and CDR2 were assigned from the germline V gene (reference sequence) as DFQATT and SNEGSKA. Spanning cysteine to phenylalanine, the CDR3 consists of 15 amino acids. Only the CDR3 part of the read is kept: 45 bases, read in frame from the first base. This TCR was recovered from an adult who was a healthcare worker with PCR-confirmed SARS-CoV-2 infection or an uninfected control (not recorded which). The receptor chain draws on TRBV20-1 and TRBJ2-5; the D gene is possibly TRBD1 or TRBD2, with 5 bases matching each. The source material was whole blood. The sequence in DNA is TGCAGTGCTAGTTTTCCCGGGGACGGCCAAGAGACCCAGTACTTC. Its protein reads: CSASFPGDGQETQYF.